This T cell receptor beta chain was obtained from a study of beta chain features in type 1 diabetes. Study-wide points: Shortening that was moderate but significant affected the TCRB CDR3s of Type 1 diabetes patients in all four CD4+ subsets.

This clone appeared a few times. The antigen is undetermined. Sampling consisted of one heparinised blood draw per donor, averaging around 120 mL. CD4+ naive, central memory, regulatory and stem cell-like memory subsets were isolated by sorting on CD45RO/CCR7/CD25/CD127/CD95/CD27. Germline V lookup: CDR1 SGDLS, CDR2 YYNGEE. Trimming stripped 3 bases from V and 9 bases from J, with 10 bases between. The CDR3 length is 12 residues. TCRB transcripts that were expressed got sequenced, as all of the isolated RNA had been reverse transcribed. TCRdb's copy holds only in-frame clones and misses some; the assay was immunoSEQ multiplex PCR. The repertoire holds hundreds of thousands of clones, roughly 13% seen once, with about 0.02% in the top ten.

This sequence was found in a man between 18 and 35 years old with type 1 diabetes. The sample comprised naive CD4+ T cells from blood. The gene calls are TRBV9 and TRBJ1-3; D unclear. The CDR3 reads CASSAPVGTIYF. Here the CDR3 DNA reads TGTGCCAGCAGCGCCCCCGTGGGCACCATATATTTT.